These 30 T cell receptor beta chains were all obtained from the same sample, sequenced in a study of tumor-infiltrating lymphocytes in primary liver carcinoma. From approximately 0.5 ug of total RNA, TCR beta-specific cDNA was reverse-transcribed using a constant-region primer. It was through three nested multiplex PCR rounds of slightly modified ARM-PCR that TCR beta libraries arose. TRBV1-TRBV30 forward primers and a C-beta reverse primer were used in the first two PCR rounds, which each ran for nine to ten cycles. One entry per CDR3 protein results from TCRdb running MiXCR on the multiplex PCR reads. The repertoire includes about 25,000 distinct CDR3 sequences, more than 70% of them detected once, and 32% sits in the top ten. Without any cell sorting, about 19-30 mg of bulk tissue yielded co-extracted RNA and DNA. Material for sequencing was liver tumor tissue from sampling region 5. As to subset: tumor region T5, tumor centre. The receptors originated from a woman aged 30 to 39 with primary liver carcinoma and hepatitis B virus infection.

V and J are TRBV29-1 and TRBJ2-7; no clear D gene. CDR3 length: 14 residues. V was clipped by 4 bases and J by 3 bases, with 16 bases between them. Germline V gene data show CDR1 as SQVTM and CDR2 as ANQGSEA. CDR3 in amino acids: CSVVLSIPLYEQYF. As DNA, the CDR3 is TGCAGCGTTGTATTATCCATCCCTCTCTACGAGCAGTACTTC.

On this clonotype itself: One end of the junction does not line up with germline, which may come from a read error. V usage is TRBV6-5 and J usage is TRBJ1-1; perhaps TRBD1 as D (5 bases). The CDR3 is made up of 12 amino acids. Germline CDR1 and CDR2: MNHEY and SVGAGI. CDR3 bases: TGTGCCAGCAACACTCGACAGATTGAAACTTTCTTT. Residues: CASNTRQIETFF.

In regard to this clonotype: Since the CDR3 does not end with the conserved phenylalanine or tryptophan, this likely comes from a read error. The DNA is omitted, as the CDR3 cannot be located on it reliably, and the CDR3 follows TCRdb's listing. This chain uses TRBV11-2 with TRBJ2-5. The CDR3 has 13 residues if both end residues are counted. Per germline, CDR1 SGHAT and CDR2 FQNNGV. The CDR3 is CASSLWRQETQYI.

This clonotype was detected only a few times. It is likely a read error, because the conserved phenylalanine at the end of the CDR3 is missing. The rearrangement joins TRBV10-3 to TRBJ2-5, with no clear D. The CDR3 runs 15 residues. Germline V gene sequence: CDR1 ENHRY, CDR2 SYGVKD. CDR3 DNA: TGTGTCATCAGTGAGTCGGCTACCAGAGAAGAGACCCAGTACCTC. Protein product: CVISESATREETQYL.

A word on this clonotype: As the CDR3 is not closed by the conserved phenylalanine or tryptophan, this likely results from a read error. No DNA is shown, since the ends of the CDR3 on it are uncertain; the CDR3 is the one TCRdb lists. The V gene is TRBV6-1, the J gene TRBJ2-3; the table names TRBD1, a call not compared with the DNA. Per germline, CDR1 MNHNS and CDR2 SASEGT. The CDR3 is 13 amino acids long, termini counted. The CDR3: CASSEGVVDTLYY.

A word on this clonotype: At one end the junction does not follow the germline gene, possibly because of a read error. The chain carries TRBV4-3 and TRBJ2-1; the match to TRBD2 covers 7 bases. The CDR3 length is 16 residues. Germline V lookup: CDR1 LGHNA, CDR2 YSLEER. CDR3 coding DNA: TGTTCCAGCAGCCAAGATTGGGACTACGCTTACAATGAGCAGTTCTTC. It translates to CSSSQDWDYAYNEQFF.

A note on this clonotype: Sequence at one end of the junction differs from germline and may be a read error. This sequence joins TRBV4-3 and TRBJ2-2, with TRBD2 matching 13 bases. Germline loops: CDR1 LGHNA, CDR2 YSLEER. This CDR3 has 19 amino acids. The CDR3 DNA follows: TGCGCCATCAGCGTACTAGCGGGAGGGCCCCATTCGGACACCGGGGAGCTGTTTTTT. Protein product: CAISVLAGGPHSDTGELFF.

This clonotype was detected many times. The CDR3 loop reads CASIGLAERNTGELFF. The DNA of the CDR3 is TGTGCCAGTATTGGACTAGCAGAGAGGAACACCGGGGAGCTGTTTTTT. The chain joins TRBV19 to TRBJ2-2, with 8 bases aligning to TRBD2. The V gene end was trimmed by 7 bases and the J gene end by 1 base; junction bases not matched to a gene: 8. Germline loops: CDR1 LNHDA, CDR2 SQIVND (reference sequence). This CDR3 is 16 amino acids long. The complete variable domain, with remaining parts taken from reference TRBV19 and TRBJ2-2, reads DGGITQSPKYLFRKEGQNVTLSCEQNLNHDAMYWYRQDPGQGLRLIYYSQIVNDFQKGDIAEGYSVSREKKESFPLTVTSAQKNPTAFYLCASIGLAERNTGELFFGEGSRLTVL.

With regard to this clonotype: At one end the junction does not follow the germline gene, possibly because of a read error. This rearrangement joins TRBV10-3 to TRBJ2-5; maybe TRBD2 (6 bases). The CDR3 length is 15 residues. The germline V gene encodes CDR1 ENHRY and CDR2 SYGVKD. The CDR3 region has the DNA TGTGCCATTAGTGAGTCGACTACCAGACTAGAGACCCAATACTTC. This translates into CAISESTTRLETQYF.

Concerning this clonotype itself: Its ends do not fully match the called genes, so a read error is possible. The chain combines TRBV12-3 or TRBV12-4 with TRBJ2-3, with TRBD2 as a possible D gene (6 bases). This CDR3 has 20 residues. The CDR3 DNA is TGTGCCGGCAGTTCACGGACCTGGACTAACCCGGGAGTTGTGATGAATACGCAGTATTTT. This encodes CAGSSRTWTNPGVVMNTQYF.

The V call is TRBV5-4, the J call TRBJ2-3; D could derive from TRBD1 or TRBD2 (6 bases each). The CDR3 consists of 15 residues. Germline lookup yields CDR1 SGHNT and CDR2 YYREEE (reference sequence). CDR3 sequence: CVSSANRGLGDTQYF. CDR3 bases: TGTGTCAGTAGCGCGAATCGGGGGCTAGGAGATACGCAGTATTTT.

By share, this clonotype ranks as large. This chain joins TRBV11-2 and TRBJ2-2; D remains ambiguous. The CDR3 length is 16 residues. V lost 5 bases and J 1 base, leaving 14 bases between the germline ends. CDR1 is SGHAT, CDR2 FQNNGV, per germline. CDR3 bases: TGTGCCAGCAGCCCCGATCCCCAATTGAACACCGGGGAGCTGTTTTTT. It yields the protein CASSPDPQLNTGELFF.

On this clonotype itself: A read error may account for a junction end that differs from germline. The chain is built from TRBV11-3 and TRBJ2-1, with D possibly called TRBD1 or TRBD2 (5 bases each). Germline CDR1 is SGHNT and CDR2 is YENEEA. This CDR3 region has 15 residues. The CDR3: CANSFGARSYNEWFF. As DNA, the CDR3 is TGTGCCAACAGCTTCGGGGCCCGCTCCTACAATGAGTGGTTCTTC.

The CDR3, as DNA: TGTGCCACCCCGGAGGGTCGGGCCTCCAATGAGCAGTTCTTC. Translation gives CATPEGRASNEQFF. The rearrangement links TRBV6-5 to TRBJ2-1; D possibly corresponds to TRBD2 (6 bases). The germline CDR1 and CDR2 sequences are MNHEY and SVGAGI. Trimming took 10 bases from V and 6 from J, leaving 19 bases between them. This CDR3 has 14 amino acids.

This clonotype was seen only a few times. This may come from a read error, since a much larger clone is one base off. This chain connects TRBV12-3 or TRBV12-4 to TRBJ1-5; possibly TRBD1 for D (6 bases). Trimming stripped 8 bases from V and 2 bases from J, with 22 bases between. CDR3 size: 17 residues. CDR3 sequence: CASCEATGPAGNQPQHF. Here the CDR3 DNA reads TGTGCCAGCTGTGAGGCAACAGGGCCGGCGGGCAATCAGCCCCAGCATTTT.

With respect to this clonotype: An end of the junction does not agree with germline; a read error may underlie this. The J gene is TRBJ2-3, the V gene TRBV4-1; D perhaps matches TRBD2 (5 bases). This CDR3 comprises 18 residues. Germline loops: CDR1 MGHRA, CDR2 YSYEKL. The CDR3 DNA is TGCGCCAGCAACCAACTAGGCATGGTAGCTAGAGACTCTGATACGCAGTATTTT. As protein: CASNQLGMVARDSDTQYF.

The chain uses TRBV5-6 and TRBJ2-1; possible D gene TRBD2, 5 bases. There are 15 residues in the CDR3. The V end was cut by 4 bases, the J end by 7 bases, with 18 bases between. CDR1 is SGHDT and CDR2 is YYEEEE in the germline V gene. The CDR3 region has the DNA TGTGCCAGCAGCCGGCTACGGGGATCCCTAAATGAGCAGTTCTTC. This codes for CASSRLRGSLNEQFF.

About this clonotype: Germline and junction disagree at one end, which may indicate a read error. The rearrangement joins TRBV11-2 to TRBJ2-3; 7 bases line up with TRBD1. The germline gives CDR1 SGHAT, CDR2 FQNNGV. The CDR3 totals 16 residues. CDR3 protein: CTSRWTRQGRGDTQYF. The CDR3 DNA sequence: TGTACCAGCAGATGGACGCGACAGGGAAGGGGAGATACGCAGTATTTT.

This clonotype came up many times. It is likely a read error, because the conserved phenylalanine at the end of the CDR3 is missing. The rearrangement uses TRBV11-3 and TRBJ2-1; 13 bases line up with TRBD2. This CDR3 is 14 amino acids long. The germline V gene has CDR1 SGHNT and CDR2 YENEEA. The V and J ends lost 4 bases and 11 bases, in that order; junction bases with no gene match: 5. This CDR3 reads CASSSGLAGAKQFL. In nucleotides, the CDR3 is TGTGCCAGCAGCTCTGGACTAGCGGGAGCGAAGCAGTTCCTC.

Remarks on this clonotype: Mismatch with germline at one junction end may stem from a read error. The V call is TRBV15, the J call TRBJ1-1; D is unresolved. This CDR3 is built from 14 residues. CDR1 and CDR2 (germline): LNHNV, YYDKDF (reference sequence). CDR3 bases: TGTGCCATCAGCAGAGAGAGGAGAAACGCTGAAGCTTTCTTT. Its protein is CAISRERRNAEAFF. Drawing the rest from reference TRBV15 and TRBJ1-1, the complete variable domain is DAMVIQNPRYQVTQFGKPVTLSCSQTLNHNVMYWYQQKSSQAPKLLFHYYDKDFNNEADTPDNFQSRRPNTSFCFLDIRSPGLGDTAMYLCAISRERRNAEAFFGQGTRLTVV.

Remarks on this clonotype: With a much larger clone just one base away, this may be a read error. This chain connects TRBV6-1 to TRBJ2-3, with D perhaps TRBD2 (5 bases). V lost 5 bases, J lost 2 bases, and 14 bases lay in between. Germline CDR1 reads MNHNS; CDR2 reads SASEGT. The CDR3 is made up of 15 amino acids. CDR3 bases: TGTGCCAGCAGTCCCGGGGTGGGTGACACAGATACGCAGTATTTT. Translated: CASSPGVGDTDTQYF.

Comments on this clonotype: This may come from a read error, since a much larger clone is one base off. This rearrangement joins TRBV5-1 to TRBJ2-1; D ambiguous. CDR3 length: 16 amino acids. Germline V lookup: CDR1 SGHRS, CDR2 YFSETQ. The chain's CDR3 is CASSPLGISPYNEEFF. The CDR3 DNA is TGCGCCAGCAGCCCTCTGGGCATCAGCCCCTACAATGAGGAGTTCTTC.

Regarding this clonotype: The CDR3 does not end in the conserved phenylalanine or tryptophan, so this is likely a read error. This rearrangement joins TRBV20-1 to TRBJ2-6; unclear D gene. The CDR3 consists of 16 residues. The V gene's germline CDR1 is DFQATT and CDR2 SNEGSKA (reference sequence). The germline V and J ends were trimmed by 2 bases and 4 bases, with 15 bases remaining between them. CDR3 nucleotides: TGCAGTGCTAGATCAGGATTCTTGGCAGGGGCCAACGTCCTGACTCTC. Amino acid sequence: CSARSGFLAGANVLTL.

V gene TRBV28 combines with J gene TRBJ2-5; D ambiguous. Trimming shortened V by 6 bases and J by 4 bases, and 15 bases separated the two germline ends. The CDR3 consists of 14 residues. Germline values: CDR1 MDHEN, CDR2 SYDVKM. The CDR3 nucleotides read TGTGCCAGCAGCCCCCTAAGGGTAGGAGAGACCCAGTACTTC. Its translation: CASSPLRVGETQYF.

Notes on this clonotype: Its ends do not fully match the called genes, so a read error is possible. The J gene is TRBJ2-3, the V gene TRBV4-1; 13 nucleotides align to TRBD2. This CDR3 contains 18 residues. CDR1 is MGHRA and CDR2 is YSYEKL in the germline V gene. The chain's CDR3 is CASRHDHITSGRVDTQYF. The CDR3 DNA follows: TGCGCCAGCCGCCATGACCATATTACTAGCGGGAGGGTGGATACGCAGTATTTC.

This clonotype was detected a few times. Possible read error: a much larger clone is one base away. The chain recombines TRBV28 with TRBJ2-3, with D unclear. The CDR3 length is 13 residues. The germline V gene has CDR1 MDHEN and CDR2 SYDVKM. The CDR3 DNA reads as TGTGCCGGCAGTTTTAACAGCGCTGATATGCAGTATTTT. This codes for CAGSFNSADMQYF. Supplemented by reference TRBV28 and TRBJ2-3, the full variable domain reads DVKVTQSSRYLVKRTGEKVFLECVQDMDHENMFWYRQDPGLGLRLIYFSYDVKMKEKGDIPEGYSVSREKKERFSLILESASTNQTSMYLCAGSFNSADMQYFGPGTRLTVL.

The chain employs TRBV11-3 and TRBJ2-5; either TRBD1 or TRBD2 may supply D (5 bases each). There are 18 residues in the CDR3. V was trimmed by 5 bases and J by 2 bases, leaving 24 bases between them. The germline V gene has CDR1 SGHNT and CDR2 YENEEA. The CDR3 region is CASSPGISSQGVQETQYF. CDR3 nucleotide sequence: TGTGCCAGCAGCCCAGGGATTTCTAGCCAGGGTGTGCAAGAGACCCAGTACTTC.

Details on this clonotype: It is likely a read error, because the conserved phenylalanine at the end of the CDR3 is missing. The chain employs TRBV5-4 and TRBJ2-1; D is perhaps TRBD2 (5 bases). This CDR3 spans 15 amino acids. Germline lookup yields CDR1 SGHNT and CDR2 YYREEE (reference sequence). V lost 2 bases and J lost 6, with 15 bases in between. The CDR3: CASSLAGTRGNEQFV. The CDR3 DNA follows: TGTGCCAGCAGCTTAGCCGGCACTAGAGGCAATGAGCAGTTCGTC.

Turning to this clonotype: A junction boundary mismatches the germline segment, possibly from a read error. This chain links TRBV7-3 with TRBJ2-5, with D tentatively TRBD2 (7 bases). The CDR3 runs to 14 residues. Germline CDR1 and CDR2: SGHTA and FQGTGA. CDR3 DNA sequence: TGTGCCAGCAGCTTAGGGGGGGCTCAAGAGTCCCAGTATTTC. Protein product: CASSLGGAQESQYF.

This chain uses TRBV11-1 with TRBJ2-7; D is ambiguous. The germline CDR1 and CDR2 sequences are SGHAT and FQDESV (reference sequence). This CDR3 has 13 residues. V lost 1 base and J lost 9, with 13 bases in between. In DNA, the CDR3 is TGTGCCAGCAGCTTAGGGTACCTGCACGGGCAGTACTTC. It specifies CASSLGYLHGQYF.